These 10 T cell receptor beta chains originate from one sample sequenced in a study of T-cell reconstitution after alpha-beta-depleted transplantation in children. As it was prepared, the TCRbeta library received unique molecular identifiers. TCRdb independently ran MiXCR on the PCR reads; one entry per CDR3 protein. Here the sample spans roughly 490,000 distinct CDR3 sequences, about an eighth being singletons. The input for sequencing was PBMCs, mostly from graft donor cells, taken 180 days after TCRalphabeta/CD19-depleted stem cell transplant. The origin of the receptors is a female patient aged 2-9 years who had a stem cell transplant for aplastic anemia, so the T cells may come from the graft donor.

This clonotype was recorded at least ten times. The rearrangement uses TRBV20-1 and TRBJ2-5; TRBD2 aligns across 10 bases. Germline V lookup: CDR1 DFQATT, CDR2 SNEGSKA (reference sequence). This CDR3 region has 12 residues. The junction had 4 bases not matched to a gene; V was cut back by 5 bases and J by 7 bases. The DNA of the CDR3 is TGCAGTGCTCGGACTAGCGGAGGGACCCAGTACTTC. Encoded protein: CSARTSGGTQYF.

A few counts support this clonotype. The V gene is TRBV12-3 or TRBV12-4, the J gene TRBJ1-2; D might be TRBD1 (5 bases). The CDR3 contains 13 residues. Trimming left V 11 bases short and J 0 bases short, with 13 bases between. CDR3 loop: CAASRETNYGYTF. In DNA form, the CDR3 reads TGTGCCGCAAGCAGGGAGACTAACTATGGCTACACCTTC.

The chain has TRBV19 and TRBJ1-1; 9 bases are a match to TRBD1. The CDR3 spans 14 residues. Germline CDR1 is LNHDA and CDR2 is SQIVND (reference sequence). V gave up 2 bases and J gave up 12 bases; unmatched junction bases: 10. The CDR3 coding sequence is TGTGCCAGTAGTATATCTCGCGCGGGACAGGGAACTTTCTTT. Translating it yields CASSISRAGQGTFF.

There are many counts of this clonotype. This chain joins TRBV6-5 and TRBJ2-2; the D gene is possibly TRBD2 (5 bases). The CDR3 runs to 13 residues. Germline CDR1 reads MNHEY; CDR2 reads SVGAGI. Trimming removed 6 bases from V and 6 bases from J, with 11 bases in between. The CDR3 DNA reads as TGTGCCAGCAGGCCCCCGGAGGCCGGGGAGCTGTTTTTT. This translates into CASRPPEAGELFF.

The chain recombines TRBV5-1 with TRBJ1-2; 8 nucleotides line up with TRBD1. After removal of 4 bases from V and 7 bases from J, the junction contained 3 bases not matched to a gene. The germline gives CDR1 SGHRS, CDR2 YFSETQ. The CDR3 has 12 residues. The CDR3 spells CASSGTGRGYTF. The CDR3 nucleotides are TGCGCCAGCAGCGGGACAGGCCGTGGCTACACCTTC.

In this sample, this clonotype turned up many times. CDR3 loop: CASSLKVSGADTQYF. CDR3 nucleotide sequence: TGTGCCAGCAGTTTAAAAGTTTCGGGAGCAGATACGCAGTATTTT. J is TRBJ2-3 and V is TRBV28; D possibly corresponds to TRBD2 (6 bases). Trimming left V 2 bases short and J 4 bases short, with 13 bases between. This CDR3 contains 15 residues. Germline V CDR1 and CDR2: MDHEN, SYDVKM.

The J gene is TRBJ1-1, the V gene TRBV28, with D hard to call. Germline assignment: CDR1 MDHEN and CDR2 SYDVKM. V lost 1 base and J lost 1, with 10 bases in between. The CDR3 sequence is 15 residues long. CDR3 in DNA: TGTGCCAGCAGTTTATTCCGGACGGCGAACACTGAAGCTTTCTTT. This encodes CASSLFRTANTEAFF.

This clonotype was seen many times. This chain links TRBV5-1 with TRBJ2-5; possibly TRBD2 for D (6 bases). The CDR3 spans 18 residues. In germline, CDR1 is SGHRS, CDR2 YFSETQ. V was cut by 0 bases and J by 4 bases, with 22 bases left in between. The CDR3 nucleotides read TGCGCCAGCAGCTTGGTCTTCCGGGAGCACGTATCCGGAGAGACCCAGTACTTC. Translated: CASSLVFREHVSGETQYF.

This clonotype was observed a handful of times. CDR3 region: CSGTARGTEAFF. DNA of the CDR3: TGCAGCGGGACGGCCCGGGGGACTGAAGCTTTCTTT. This chain connects TRBV29-1 to TRBJ1-1, with a weak D call TRBD1 (5 bases). CDR3 size: 12 residues. Trimming shortened V by 7 bases and J by 5 bases, and 14 bases separated the two germline ends. CDR1 is SQVTM and CDR2 is ANQGSEA in the germline V gene.

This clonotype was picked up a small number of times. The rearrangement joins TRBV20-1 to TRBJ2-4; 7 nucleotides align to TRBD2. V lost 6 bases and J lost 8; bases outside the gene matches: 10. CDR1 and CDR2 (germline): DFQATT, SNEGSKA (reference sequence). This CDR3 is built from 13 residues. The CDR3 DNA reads TGCAGTGCCACGGGACTAACCGTAGACATTCAGTACTTC. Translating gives CSATGLTVDIQYF.